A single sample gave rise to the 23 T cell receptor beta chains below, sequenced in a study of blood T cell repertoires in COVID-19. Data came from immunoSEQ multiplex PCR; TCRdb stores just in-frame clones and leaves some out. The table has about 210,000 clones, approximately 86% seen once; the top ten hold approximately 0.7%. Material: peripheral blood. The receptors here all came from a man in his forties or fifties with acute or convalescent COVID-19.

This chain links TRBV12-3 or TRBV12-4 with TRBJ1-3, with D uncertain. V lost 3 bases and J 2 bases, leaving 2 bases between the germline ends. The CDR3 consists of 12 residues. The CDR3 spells CASSFAGNTIYF. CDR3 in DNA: TGTGCCAGCAGTTTCGCTGGAAACACCATATATTTT.

The CDR3 coding sequence is TGTGCCAGCAGCCAAGCGGATGTAGCGGGGGGCAGCACAGATACGCAGTATTTT. It yields the protein CASSQADVAGGSTDTQYF. The genes are TRBV3-1 (or the pseudogene TRBV3-2) and TRBJ2-3; 10 bases map to TRBD2. The CDR3 is 18 residues long. V dropped 1 base and J dropped 0; count of bases not matched to a gene: 7. Per the germline V gene, CDR1 is LGHDT and CDR2 is YNNKEL (reference sequence).

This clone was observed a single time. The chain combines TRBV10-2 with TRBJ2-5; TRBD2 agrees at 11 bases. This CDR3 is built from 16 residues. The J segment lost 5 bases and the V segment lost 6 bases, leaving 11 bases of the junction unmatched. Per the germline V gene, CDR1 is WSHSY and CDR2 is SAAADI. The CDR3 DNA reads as TGCGCCAGCAGGGCTCTAGCGGGGGGAGGTAGGGAGACCCAGTACTTC. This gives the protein CASRALAGGGRETQYF.

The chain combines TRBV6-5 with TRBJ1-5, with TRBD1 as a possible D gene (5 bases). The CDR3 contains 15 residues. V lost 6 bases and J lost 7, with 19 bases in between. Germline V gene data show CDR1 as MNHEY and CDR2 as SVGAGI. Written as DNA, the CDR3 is TGTGCCAGCAGGCCCTCGTTAAGGGGAACGCAGCCCCAGCATTTT. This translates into CASRPSLRGTQPQHF.

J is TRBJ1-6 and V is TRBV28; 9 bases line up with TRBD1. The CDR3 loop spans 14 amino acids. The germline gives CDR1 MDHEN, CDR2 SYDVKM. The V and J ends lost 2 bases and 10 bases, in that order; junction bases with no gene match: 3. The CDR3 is CASSLGTGWSPLHF. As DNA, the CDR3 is TGTGCCAGCAGTTTAGGGACAGGGTGGTCACCCCTCCACTTT. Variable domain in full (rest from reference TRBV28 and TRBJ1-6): DVKVTQSSRYLVKRTGEKVFLECVQDMDHENMFWYRQDPGLGLRLIYFSYDVKMKEKGDIPEGYSVSREKKERFSLILESASTNQTSMYLCASSLGTGWSPLHFGNGTRLTVT.

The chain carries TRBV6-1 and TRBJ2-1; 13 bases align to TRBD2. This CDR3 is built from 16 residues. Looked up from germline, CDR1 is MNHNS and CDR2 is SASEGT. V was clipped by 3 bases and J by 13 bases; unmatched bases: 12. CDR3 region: CASSDLLAGGRFSQFF. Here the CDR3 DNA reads TGTGCCAGCAGTGACCTACTAGCGGGGGGGCGGTTTAGCCAGTTCTTC.

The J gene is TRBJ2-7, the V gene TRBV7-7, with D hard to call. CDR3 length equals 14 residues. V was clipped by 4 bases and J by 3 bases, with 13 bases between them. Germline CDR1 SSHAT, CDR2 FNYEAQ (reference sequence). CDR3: CASSSLRQSYEQYF. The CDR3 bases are TGTGCCAGCAGCTCCCTCAGGCAGAGCTACGAGCAGTACTTC.

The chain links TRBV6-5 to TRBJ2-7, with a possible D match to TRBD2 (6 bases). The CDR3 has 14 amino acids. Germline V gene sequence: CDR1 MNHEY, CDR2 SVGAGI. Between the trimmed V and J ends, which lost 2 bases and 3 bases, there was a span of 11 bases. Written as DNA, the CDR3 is TGTGCCAGCAGTTACGGAGGGGCCCTCTACGAGCAGTACTTC. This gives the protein CASSYGGALYEQYF.

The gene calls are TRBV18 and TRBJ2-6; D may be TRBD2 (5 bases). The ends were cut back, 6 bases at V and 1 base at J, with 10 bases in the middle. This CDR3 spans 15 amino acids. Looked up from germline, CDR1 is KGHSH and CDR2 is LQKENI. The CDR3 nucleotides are TGTGCCAGCTCCATACGGGAATCTGGGGCCAACGTCCTGACTTTC. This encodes CASSIRESGANVLTF.

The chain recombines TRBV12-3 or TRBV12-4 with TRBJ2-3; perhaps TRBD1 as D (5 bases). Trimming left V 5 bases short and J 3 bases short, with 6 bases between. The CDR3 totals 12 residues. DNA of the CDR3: TGTGCCAGCAGTCAGGGAACAGATACGCAGTATTTT. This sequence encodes CASSQGTDTQYF.

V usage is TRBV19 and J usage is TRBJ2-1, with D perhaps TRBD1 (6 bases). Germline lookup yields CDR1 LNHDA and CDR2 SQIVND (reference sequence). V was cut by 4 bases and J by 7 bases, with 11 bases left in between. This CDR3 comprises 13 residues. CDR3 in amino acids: CASSTQGKNEQFF. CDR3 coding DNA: TGTGCCAGTAGTACCCAGGGGAAAAATGAGCAGTTCTTC. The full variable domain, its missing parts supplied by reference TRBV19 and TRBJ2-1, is DGGITQSPKYLFRKEGQNVTLSCEQNLNHDAMYWYRQDPGQGLRLIYYSQIVNDFQKGDIAEGYSVSREKKESFPLTVTSAQKNPTAFYLCASSTQGKNEQFFGPGTRLTVL.

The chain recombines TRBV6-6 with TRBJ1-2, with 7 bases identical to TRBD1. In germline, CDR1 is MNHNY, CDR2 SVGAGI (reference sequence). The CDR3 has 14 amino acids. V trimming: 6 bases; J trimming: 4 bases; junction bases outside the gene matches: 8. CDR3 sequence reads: CASRPDRTSYGYTF. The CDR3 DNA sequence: TGTGCCAGCAGACCGGACAGGACCAGCTATGGCTACACCTTC.

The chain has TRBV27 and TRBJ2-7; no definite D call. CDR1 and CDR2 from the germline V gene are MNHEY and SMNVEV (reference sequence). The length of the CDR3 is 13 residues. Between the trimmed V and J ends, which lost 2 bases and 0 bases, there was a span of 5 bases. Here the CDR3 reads CASSLTSSYEQYF. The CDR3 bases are TGTGCCAGCAGTTTAACAAGCTCCTACGAGCAGTACTTC.

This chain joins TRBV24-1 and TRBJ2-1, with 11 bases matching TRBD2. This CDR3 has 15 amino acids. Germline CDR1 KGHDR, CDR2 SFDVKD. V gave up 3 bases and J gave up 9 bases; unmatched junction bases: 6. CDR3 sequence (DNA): TGTGCCACCAGTGATCTAGCGGGAGGAGGTAGTGAGCAGTTCTTC. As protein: CATSDLAGGGSEQFF.

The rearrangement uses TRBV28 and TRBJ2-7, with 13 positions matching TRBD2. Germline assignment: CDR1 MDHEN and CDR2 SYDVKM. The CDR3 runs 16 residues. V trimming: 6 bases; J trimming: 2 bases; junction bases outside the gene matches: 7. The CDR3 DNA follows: TGTGCCAGCAGCACAACTAGCGGGGGGGCGGCCTACGAGCAGTACTTC. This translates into CASSTTSGGAAYEQYF.

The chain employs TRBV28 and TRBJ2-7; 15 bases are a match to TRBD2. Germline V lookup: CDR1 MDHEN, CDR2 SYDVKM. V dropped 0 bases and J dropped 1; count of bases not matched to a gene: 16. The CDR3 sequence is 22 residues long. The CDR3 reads CASSLWDRGLGLAGGGSYEQYF. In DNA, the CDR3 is TGTGCCAGCAGTTTATGGGACAGGGGGCTGGGACTAGCGGGAGGTGGGTCCTACGAGCAGTACTTC.

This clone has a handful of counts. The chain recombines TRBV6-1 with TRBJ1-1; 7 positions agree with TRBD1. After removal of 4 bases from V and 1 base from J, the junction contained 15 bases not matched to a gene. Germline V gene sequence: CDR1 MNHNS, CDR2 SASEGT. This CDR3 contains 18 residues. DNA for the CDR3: TGTGCCAGCAGTGCGCAAATGACAGGGTTGGGGGGGAACACTGAAGCTTTCTTT. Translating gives CASSAQMTGLGGNTEAFF.

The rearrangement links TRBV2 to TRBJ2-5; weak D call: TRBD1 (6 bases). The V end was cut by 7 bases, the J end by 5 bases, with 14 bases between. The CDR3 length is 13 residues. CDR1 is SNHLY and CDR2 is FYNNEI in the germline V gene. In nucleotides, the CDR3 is TGTGCCAGCAACCACAGGGAAGAGGAGACCCAGTACTTC. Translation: CASNHREEETQYF.

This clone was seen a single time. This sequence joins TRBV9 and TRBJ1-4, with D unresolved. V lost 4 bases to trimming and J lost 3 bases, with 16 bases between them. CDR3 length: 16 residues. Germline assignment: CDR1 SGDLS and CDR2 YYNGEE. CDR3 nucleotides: TGTGCCAGCAGCTCCCGGTCCCGAGAACCTAATGAAAAACTGTTTTTT. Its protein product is CASSSRSREPNEKLFF.

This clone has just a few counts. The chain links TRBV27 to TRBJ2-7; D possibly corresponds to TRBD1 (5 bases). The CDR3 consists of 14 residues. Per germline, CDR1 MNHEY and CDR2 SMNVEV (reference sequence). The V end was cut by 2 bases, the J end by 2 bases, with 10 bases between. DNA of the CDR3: TGTGCCAGCAGTTTACAGGGCCTTCCCTACGAGCAGTACTTC. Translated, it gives CASSLQGLPYEQYF.

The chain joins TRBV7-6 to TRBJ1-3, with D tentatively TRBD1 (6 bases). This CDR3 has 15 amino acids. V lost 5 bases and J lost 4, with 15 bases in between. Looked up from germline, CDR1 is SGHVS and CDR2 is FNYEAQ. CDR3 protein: CASSDQGGAGNTIYF. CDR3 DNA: TGTGCCAGCAGCGATCAAGGGGGAGCCGGAAACACCATATATTTT.

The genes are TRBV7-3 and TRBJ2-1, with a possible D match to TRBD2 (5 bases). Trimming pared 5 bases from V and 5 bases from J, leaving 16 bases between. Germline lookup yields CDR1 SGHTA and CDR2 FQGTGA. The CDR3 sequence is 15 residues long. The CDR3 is CASSPIGTSDNEQFF. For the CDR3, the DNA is TGTGCCAGCAGCCCTATAGGTACTAGTGACAATGAGCAGTTCTTC. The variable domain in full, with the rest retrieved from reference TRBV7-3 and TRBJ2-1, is GAGVSQTPSNKVTEKGKYVELRCDPISGHTALYWYRQSLGQGPEFLIYFQGTGAADDSGLPNDRFFAVRPEGSVSTLKIQRTERGDSAVYLCASSPIGTSDNEQFFGPGTRLTVL.

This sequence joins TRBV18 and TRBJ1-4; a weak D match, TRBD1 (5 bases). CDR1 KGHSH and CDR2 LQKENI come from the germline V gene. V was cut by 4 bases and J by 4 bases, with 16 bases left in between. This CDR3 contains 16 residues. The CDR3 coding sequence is TGTGCCAGCTCACGACGACACGTGGGGCTTAATGAAAAACTGTTTTTT. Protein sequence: CASSRRHVGLNEKLFF.